The entry below describes one T cell receptor beta chain. What it recognizes is unknown. These data come from a study of cytomegalovirus exposure and HLA in healthy donors. Points from the study as a whole: Across donors, presence/absence analyses took sequencing depth to be roughly uniform. Upon later analysis, TCR association rates were observed to vary by HLA locus, being highest for DRB1 and lowest for HLA-C.

Primers for the PCR totalled 60 Vbeta and 13 Jbeta. Profiled with immunoSEQ multiplex PCR; TCRdb holds only in-frame clones, not every one. Found here are fewer than 250,000 clones; the top ten clones hold less than 1%. With 0 bases removed from V and 9 bases from J, the gap between germline ends came to 16 bases. CDR1 is SGDLS, CDR2 YYNGEE, per germline. This CDR3 has 15 amino acids. The sequence derives from a woman in her 30s in good health and CMV-seropositive. The sequencing input was PBMCs. The chain uses TRBV9 and TRBJ2-1, with D possibly TRBD2 on 5 matching bases. CDR3 nucleotides: TGTGCCAGCAGCGTAGAATCTCTAGCCTCGGCTGAGCAGTTCTTC. It yields the protein CASSVESLASAEQFF.